These T cell receptor beta chains were read from a single sample in a study of shared clonotypes between healthy human individuals. Method: immunoSEQ multiplex PCR; TCRdb's copy keeps in-frame clones and lacks some. The profile shows approximately 1.9 million clones, 85% to 95% of them singletons. Sequencing used naive CD8+ T cells from PBMCs. All receptors come from a man aged 18-30 years in good health. Some clones in this sample may be carry-over from other donors' samples. The CDR3 runs from the conserved cysteine through the conserved F or W. A D gene is named only where the DNA matches it firmly. Clone size is stated in some rows and not others, as once, few, many or a class when expanded.

clone_size,d_call,j_call,v_call,cdr3_aa,cdr3_nt
once,TRBD1,TRBJ1-1,TRBV19,CASSLQQGVLTEAFF,TGTGCCAGTAGTCTTCAGCAGGGGGTGTTAACTGAAGCTTTCTTT
.,.,TRBJ2-7,TRBV7-9,CASSLVGSSYEQYF,TGTGCCAGCAGCTTAGTGGGAAGCTCCTACGAGCAGTACTTC
.,.,TRBJ2-1,TRBV12-5,CASGLGLLEQFF,TGTGCTAGTGGTTTGGGATTGCTTGAGCAGTTCTTC
.,.,TRBJ1-1,TRBV6-6,CASSYAEWTDTEAFF,TGTGCCAGCAGCTACGCCGAGTGGACGGACACTGAAGCTTTCTTT
once,.,TRBJ1-2,TRBV13,CASTPNPQQGRYGYTF,TGTGCCAGCACCCCGAACCCACAACAGGGTCGGTATGGCTACACCTTC
.,TRBD1,TRBJ2-5,TRBV5-6,CASSLGQGAPETQYF,TGTGCCAGCAGCTTAGGGCAGGGGGCCCCAGAGACCCAGTACTTC
.,TRBD2,TRBJ2-7,TRBV7-3,CASSSLTSGGYEQYF,TGTGCCAGCAGCTCCCTGACTAGCGGGGGTTACGAGCAGTACTTC
.,TRBD2,TRBJ2-1,TRBV7-9,CASSLVSGGYNEQFF,TGTGCCAGCAGCTTAGTTAGCGGGGGCTACAATGAGCAGTTCTTC
.,TRBD2,TRBJ2-1,TRBV6-1,CASSEAGLWGLAEGNEQFF,TGTGCCAGCAGTGAAGCGGGGCTCTGGGGACTAGCGGAGGGGAATGAGCAGTTCTTC
.,.,TRBJ2-7,TRBV9,CASSVGDAYEQYF,TGTGCCAGCAGCGTAGGGGACGCCTACGAGCAGTACTTC
once,.,TRBJ2-7,TRBV30,CAWSVLWYTEQYF,TGTGCCTGGAGTGTACTATGGTATACCGAGCAGTACTTC
.,.,TRBJ2-7,TRBV15,CATSSLGTESSYEQYF,TGTGCCACCAGCAGCCTTGGGACGGAAAGCTCCTACGAGCAGTACTTC
.,TRBD2,TRBJ2-1,TRBV4-2,CASSPTSGSYNEQFF,TGTGCCAGCAGCCCGACTAGCGGGAGTTACAATGAGCAGTTCTTC
.,.,TRBJ1-2,TRBV4-1,CASSQEPRGIGGYTF,TGCGCCAGCAGCCAAGAACCGCGGGGGATTGGTGGCTACACCTTC
.,.,TRBJ1-1,TRBV19,CASSVDGIRGGTEAFF,TGTGCCAGTAGTGTCGATGGGATACGCGGGGGGACTGAAGCTTTCTTT
.,.,TRBJ2-7,TRBV29-1,CSVEDWQGRAEQYF,TGCAGCGTTGAAGACTGGCAGGGGAGGGCCGAGCAGTACTTC